This TCR beta chain came from a study of T cells expressing NK-cell markers. The CDR3 runs 15 residues. Germline CDR1 is DFQATT and CDR2 is SNEGSKA (reference sequence). TCRdb re-called the 5' RACE reads, yielding one record per CDR3 amino acid sequence without DNA. Its clone listing holds over 200,000 distinct CDR3 sequences. The gene calls are TRBV20-1 and TRBJ1-2. Sequencing was performed on blood T cells: a sorted CD56 or NKG2C T cell subset, CD4+ or CD8+ T cells, or bulk PBMC T cells (not recorded which). The sequence derives from a man aged 18 to 29 in good health. The CDR3 is CSAKREEGTIYGYTF.